Below, one TCR beta chain is given with its context. The target antigen is unknown. The data were taken from a study of CD8 T cells in ankylosing spondylitis. Overall study findings and caveats: Disease-associated clones were reportedly significantly overrepresented in matched ankylosing spondylitis synovial fluid.

This CDR3 comprises 15 residues. CDR1 and CDR2 (germline): SGHTA, FQGTGA. V shed 5 bases and J shed 4 bases, with 15 bases lying between them. Quantitative 5'-RACE with molecular barcodes generated TCR beta libraries. TCRdb called the 5' RACE reads again in MiXCR, with one record for every CDR3 protein. The sample records 30,000 to 45,000 distinct CDR3 sequences, more than 9.5% being singletons. The sequencing sample was made of synovial fluid, either unsorted or a sorted T cell fraction (not recorded which). This chain uses TRBV7-3 with TRBJ2-1; D could derive from TRBD1 or TRBD2 (5 bases each). The origin of this receptor is a male donor with ankylosing spondylitis. For the CDR3, the DNA is TGTGCCAGCAGCCCGCCGGGGCGGGTGTACAATGAGCAGTTCTTC. It encodes CASSPPGRVYNEQFF. Supplemented by reference TRBV7-3 and TRBJ2-1, the full variable domain reads GAGVSQTPSNKVTEKGKYVELRCDPISGHTALYWYRQSLGQGPEFLIYFQGTGAADDSGLPNDRFFAVRPEGSVSTLKIQRTERGDSAVYLCASSPPGRVYNEQFFGPGTRLTVL.